Listed here is a single T cell receptor (beta chain). Trimming shortened V by 3 bases and J by 2 bases, and 8 bases separated the two germline ends. Germline V gene sequence: CDR1 SGHTA, CDR2 FQGNSA. The CDR3 runs to 13 residues. This specimen belongs to a study of blood T cell repertoires in COVID-19. Whole-study context: Nucleic acid was either cDNA or gDNA, and it came from T cells, B-cell-depleted T cells, or PBMCs.

As processed by the authors: Reference gene primers were amplified, and this amplification served to estimate nucleated cell counts. The assay was immunoSEQ multiplex PCR, and TCRdb's table has in-frame clones only and misses some. The V and J calls and the clone size are those of that table, but D and trimming were determined from the DNA. The data contain 110,000 to 150,000 clones, roughly three quarters of them singletons. The clonotype originates from a woman between 50 and 59 years old who had recovered from COVID-19. V gene TRBV7-2 combines with J gene TRBJ2-7; a weak D match, TRBD2 (5 bases). Sequenced material: PBMCs or T cells enriched from blood (not recorded which). CDR3 sequence (DNA): TGTGCCAGCAGCTTCGACGGGGCCTACGAGCAGTACTTC. Residues: CASSFDGAYEQYF. The full variable domain, completed using reference TRBV7-2 and TRBJ2-7, is GAGVSQSPSNKVTEKGKDVELRCDPISGHTALYWYRQSLGQGLEFLIYFQGNSAPDKSGLPSDRFSAERTGGSVSTLTIQRTQQEDSAVYLCASSFDGAYEQYFGPGTRLTVT.